A single sample is the source of the 21 T cell receptor beta chains below, sequenced in a study of early T cells in non-severe SARS-CoV-2 infection. One entry per CDR3 protein, called by TCRdb with MiXCR from the 5' RACE reads. This sample has over 85,000 distinct CDR3 sequences, with roughly 12% found just once. Sequenced here: whole blood, sampled at baseline. The receptors shown here come from an adult who was a healthcare worker with PCR-confirmed SARS-CoV-2 infection or an uninfected control (not recorded which).

The CDR3 protein is CSVEVGYNEQFF. In DNA form, the CDR3 reads TGCAGCGTTGAGGTAGGGTACAATGAGCAGTTCTTC. This rearrangement joins TRBV29-1 to TRBJ2-1; D unresolved. V lost 3 bases and J 4 bases, leaving 7 bases between the germline ends. The CDR3 has 12 residues. The germline CDR1 and CDR2 sequences are SQVTM and ANQGSEA.

Only a few counts were recorded for this clonotype. V gene TRBV2 combines with J gene TRBJ1-4; 7 bases line up with TRBD1. The CDR3 runs 15 residues. CDR1 is SNHLY and CDR2 is FYNNEI in the germline V gene. Trimming took 6 bases from V and 7 from J; bases not matched to a gene: 11. CDR3 in amino acids: CASRVPGQRPEKLFF. DNA for the CDR3: TGTGCCAGCAGAGTCCCGGGACAGCGACCTGAAAAACTGTTTTTT.

The chain links TRBV6-5 to TRBJ1-6; D remains unclear. In germline, CDR1 is MNHEY, CDR2 SVGAGI. Trimming took off 7 bases at V and 6 bases at J, with 10 bases between the two ends. CDR3 length: 13 amino acids. The CDR3 is CASNPSRNSPLHF. In DNA, the CDR3 is TGTGCCAGCAACCCTTCTCGTAATTCACCCCTCCACTTT.

The chain couples TRBV5-1 to TRBJ1-1; D is uncertain. The germline V and J ends were trimmed by 0 bases and 0 bases, with 6 bases remaining between them. Germline CDR1 is SGHRS and CDR2 is YFSETQ. The CDR3 length is 14 residues. CDR3 in amino acids: CASSLALLNTEAFF. CDR3 sequence (DNA): TGCGCCAGCAGCTTGGCCTTACTGAACACTGAAGCTTTCTTT.

This clonotype has a handful of counts. The chain combines TRBV6-1 with TRBJ2-1; D gene unclear. V shed 6 bases and J shed 12 bases, with 15 bases lying between them. This CDR3 spans 12 amino acids. Germline assignment: CDR1 MNHNS and CDR2 SASEGT. The DNA of the CDR3 is TGTGCCAGCAGGAGACAATCTTTAGGGCAGTTCTTC. This sequence encodes CASRRQSLGQFF.

V usage is TRBV27 and J usage is TRBJ2-7; tentatively, D is TRBD2 (6 bases). CDR1 is MNHEY and CDR2 is SMNVEV in the germline V gene (reference sequence). Trimming stripped 7 bases from V and 3 bases from J, with 16 bases between. This CDR3 comprises 14 residues. The CDR3 bases are TGTGCCAGCAAGGAGGGGAGAAACTACTACGAGCAGTACTTC. Its translation is CASKEGRNYYEQYF.

J is TRBJ1-3 and V is TRBV9; no firm D call. CDR3 length: 14 amino acids. CDR1 and CDR2 from the germline V gene are SGDLS and YYNGEE. The ends were cut back, 3 bases at V and 7 bases at J, with 14 bases in the middle. CDR3 loop: CASSAPGTRNTIYF. CDR3 DNA sequence: TGTGCCAGCAGCGCACCGGGAACAAGGAACACCATATATTTT.

The genes are TRBV2 and TRBJ2-7, with 7 bases identical to TRBD2. Germline V gene sequence: CDR1 SNHLY, CDR2 FYNNEI. The junction had 5 bases not matched to a gene; V was cut back by 1 base and J by 5 bases. This CDR3 has 14 amino acids. DNA of the CDR3: TGTGCCAGCAGTGAAGAGGCTAGCGGCCACGAGCAGTACTTC. Encoded protein: CASSEEASGHEQYF. The whole variable domain, remainder taken from reference TRBV2 and TRBJ2-7, is EPEVTQTPSHQVTQMGQEVILRCVPISNHLYFYWYRQILGQKVEFLVSFYNNEISEKSEIFDDQFSVERPDGSNFTLKIRSTKLEDSAMYFCASSEEASGHEQYFGPGTRLTVT.

This sequence joins TRBV5-1 and TRBJ1-2; the D gene is possibly TRBD1 (6 bases). Germline loops: CDR1 SGHRS, CDR2 YFSETQ. V dropped 3 bases and J dropped 5 bases, with 11 bases sitting between them. The length of the CDR3 is 13 residues. The CDR3 protein is CASSYGTMYGYTF. CDR3 sequence (DNA): TGCGCCAGCAGCTACGGGACAATGTATGGCTACACCTTC.

The chain carries TRBV5-1 and TRBJ2-7; 7 bases are a match to TRBD2. V shed 4 bases, J shed 5 bases, and the junction held 9 bases outside the gene matches. This CDR3 spans 14 amino acids. The germline V gene encodes CDR1 SGHRS and CDR2 YFSETQ. In DNA, the CDR3 is TGCGCCAGCAGCCGGGGAGCTAGCGGCGACGAGCAGTACTTC. This encodes CASSRGASGDEQYF.

The chain combines TRBV5-1 with TRBJ1-1; maybe TRBD1 (6 bases). CDR1 is SGHRS and CDR2 is YFSETQ in the germline V gene. The CDR3 runs 15 residues. Deletions cut 4 bases from V and 6 bases from J, with 19 bases between. The CDR3 region is CASSPRGTMISEAFF. DNA for the CDR3: TGCGCCAGCAGCCCTAGGGGGACAATGATATCTGAAGCTTTCTTT.

V usage is TRBV28 and J usage is TRBJ1-2, with D unresolved. This CDR3 region has 11 residues. In germline, CDR1 is MDHEN, CDR2 SYDVKM. V gave up 8 bases and J gave up 4 bases, with 8 bases separating them. DNA for the CDR3: TGTGCCAGCGAGGGCCGCTATGGCTACACCTTC. Protein sequence: CASEGRYGYTF.

The chain uses TRBV5-4 and TRBJ1-2; weak D call: TRBD1 (5 bases). Trimming cost V 0 bases and J 6 bases, with 12 bases left between them. The CDR3 totals 14 residues. Germline V gives CDR1 SGHNT, CDR2 YYREEE (reference sequence). The CDR3 protein is CASSLVGGTDGYTF. CDR3 coding DNA: TGTGCCAGCAGCTTGGTGGGGGGAACCGATGGCTACACCTTC.

There are a few counts of this clonotype. The chain joins TRBV27 to TRBJ2-1; TRBD1 matches at 8 bases. This CDR3 is 14 amino acids long. The V and J ends lost 5 bases and 7 bases, in that order; junction bases with no gene match: 7. The germline gives CDR1 MNHEY, CDR2 SMNVEV (reference sequence). CDR3 sequence: CASSPRGPENEQFF. In nucleotides, the CDR3 is TGTGCCAGCAGTCCCAGGGGGCCGGAAAATGAGCAGTTCTTC.

The sample holds many counts of this clonotype. The chain carries TRBV12-3 or TRBV12-4 and TRBJ1-5; maybe TRBD1 (6 bases). The CDR3 is made up of 14 amino acids. Trimming took off 5 bases at V and 1 base at J, with 9 bases between the two ends. The CDR3 loop is CASSHRESNQPQHF. In DNA form, the CDR3 reads TGTGCCAGCAGTCACAGGGAGAGCAATCAGCCCCAGCATTTT.

This clonotype was seen many times. The V gene is TRBV28, the J gene TRBJ1-6; D ambiguous. Trimming removed 2 bases from V and 7 bases from J, with 3 bases in between. The CDR3 totals 12 residues. Germline V gives CDR1 MDHEN, CDR2 SYDVKM. The CDR3 coding sequence is TGTGCCAGCAGTTTAGGAAATTCACCCCTCCACTTT. Its translation: CASSLGNSPLHF.

In this sample, this clonotype turned up a few times. The DNA for the CDR3 is TGCGCCAGCAGCCACCGGGAAGGGGGGACTGAAGCTTTCTTT. It is translated as CASSHREGGTEAFF. V and J are TRBV5-1 and TRBJ1-1; D may be TRBD1 (6 bases). CDR1 and CDR2 (germline): SGHRS, YFSETQ. This CDR3 contains 14 residues. The V and J ends lost 4 bases and 5 bases respectively, with 15 bases between them.

This clonotype was observed a handful of times. The J gene is TRBJ2-7, the V gene TRBV7-3, with D possibly TRBD2 on 5 matching bases. Germline CDR1 reads SGHTA; CDR2 reads FQGTGA. V lost 5 bases and J lost 6, with 23 bases in between. This CDR3 has 16 amino acids. CDR3 DNA: TGTGCCAGCAGCCCCTACCCTCGGGGAGCCCTCGGCGAGCAGTACTTC. Its translation: CASSPYPRGALGEQYF.

The chain recombines TRBV7-9 with TRBJ2-2; D call uncertain. The V gene lost 5 bases and the J gene lost 5 bases, with 3 bases spanning the gap. The CDR3 spans 11 residues. Germline V gene sequence: CDR1 SEHNR, CDR2 FQNEAQ (reference sequence). CDR3 sequence: CASSQTGELFF. DNA for the CDR3: TGTGCCAGCAGCCAAACCGGGGAGCTGTTTTTT.

This clonotype was counted many times. This chain connects TRBV5-6 to TRBJ2-1; a possible D gene is TRBD1 (6 bases). The germline V gene encodes CDR1 SGHDT and CDR2 YYEEEE. The CDR3 extends over 15 amino acids. V shed 4 bases and J shed 3 bases, with 14 bases lying between them. CDR3 DNA: TGTGCCAGCAGCCGCGACAGGATCCTCTACAATGAGCAGTTCTTC. This translates into CASSRDRILYNEQFF.

This clonotype appeared many times. The J gene is TRBJ1-1, the V gene TRBV12-5, with 7 bases that match TRBD1. CDR3 size: 17 residues. Germline-derived CDR1 and CDR2 are LGHNT and FRNRAP. V shed 2 bases and J 3 bases; nucleotides not matched to a gene: 12. The CDR3 region is CASGLTRTGRRDTEAFF. In DNA form, the CDR3 reads TGTGCTAGTGGTTTGACGCGGACAGGTCGGAGGGACACTGAAGCTTTCTTT.